This TCR beta chain was found in a study of circulating CD8 cells and anti-PD-1 response in melanoma. Judged by abundance, this clonotype is medium-sized. Four subsets defined by PD-1 and/or TIGIT were sorted from live CD3+CD8+TCRalphabeta+ cells. CDR1 is MNHEY, CDR2 SMNVEV, per germline (reference sequence). The ends were cut back, 2 bases at V and 1 base at J, with 9 bases in the middle. The CDR3 contains 14 residues. Each library started from roughly 16 ng of total RNA using the QIAseq Immune Repertoire TCR panel. MiXCR, applied by TCRdb to the reads, yields one record per CDR3 protein. The data show some 2,100 distinct CDR3 sequences, roughly 7.1% seen once.

This specimen consisted of CD8+ T cells from PBMCs, obtained at baseline or after one month of anti-PD-1 therapy (not recorded which). The chain is built from TRBV27 and TRBJ2-7; D remains unclear. The receptor's source is a human donor with melanoma. CDR3 in amino acids: CASSLVHASYEQYF. CDR3 DNA sequence: TGTGCCAGCAGTTTAGTACACGCTTCCTACGAGCAGTACTTC.